This is a list of T cell receptor beta chains from one sample in a study of vaccination and CD4 T cells after COVID-19. TCRdb re-called the PCR reads through MiXCR, storing one row per CDR3 protein. The sample lists 9,500 to 15,000 distinct CDR3 sequences, roughly 74% occurring once. These TCRs are of unknown antigen specificity. The sequencing input was CD4+ T cells from blood, cultured in vitro. Every receptor here comes from a human donor who had recovered from COVID-19. CDR3s include the opening cysteine and the closing phenylalanine or tryptophan. A D gene is named only where the DNA matches it firmly. Clone size appears in some rows only: once, few, many, or a class for an expanded clone.

v_gene: TRBV19
j_gene: TRBJ2-7
d_gene: -
abundance: large
CDR3nt: TGTGCCAGTAGTATCACTAAGGCCCTTGGTGAGCAGTACTTC
CDR3aa: CASSITKALGEQYF

v_gene: TRBV25-1
j_gene: TRBJ2-6
d_gene: -
abundance: -
CDR3nt: TGTGCCAGCACCGAGGCAGGGTTTGCCTCTGGGGCCAACGTCCTGACTTTC
CDR3aa: CASTEAGFASGANVLTF

v_gene: TRBV7-9
j_gene: TRBJ1-3
d_gene: -
abundance: large
CDR3nt: TGTGCCAGCAGCTTACAGGGAAACACCATATATTTT
CDR3aa: CASSLQGNTIYF

v_gene: TRBV20-1
j_gene: TRBJ2-7
d_gene: TRBD2
abundance: -
CDR3nt: TGCAGTGCTCCGGGACTAGAATATAACGAGCAGTACTTC
CDR3aa: CSAPGLEYNEQYF

v_gene: TRBV6-1
j_gene: TRBJ2-7
d_gene: -
abundance: -
CDR3nt: TGTGCCAGCATCCGCGGGCAGTCCTACGAGCAGTACTTC
CDR3aa: CASIRGQSYEQYF

v_gene: TRBV15
j_gene: TRBJ1-2
d_gene: -
abundance: -
CDR3nt: TGTGCCACCAGCAGAGATCTGGAGCCTTCGTATGGCTACACCTTC
CDR3aa: CATSRDLEPSYGYTF

v_gene: TRBV20-1
j_gene: TRBJ2-7
d_gene: -
abundance: -
CDR3nt: TGCAGTGCTATGGTAGGAAGCTACGAGCAGTACTTC
CDR3aa: CSAMVGSYEQYF

v_gene: TRBV7-2
j_gene: TRBJ1-5
d_gene: -
abundance: -
CDR3nt: TGTGCCAGCAGCTTCACCGGGGAGCAGCCCCAGCATTTT
CDR3aa: CASSFTGEQPQHF

v_gene: TRBV6-2/TRBV6-3
j_gene: TRBJ1-6
d_gene: -
abundance: -
CDR3nt: TGTGCCAGCAGTTACTCAGGGAATTCACCCCTCCACTTT
CDR3aa: CASSYSGNSPLHF

v_gene: TRBV5-1
j_gene: TRBJ1-1
d_gene: -
abundance: -
CDR3nt: TGCGCCAGCAGCCAATCGACTAACACTGAAGCTTTCTTT
CDR3aa: CASSQSTNTEAFF

v_gene: TRBV12-3/TRBV12-4
j_gene: TRBJ1-5
d_gene: -
abundance: -
CDR3nt: TGTGCCAGCAGTTCCGGGAATCAGCCCCAGCATTTT
CDR3aa: CASSSGNQPQHF

v_gene: TRBV7-2
j_gene: TRBJ2-5
d_gene: -
abundance: medium-sized
CDR3nt: TGTGCCAGCAGCTTAGCCGGGACCCAACTAAGGGGGGAGACCCAGTACTTC
CDR3aa: CASSLAGTQLRGETQYF

v_gene: TRBV6-2/TRBV6-3
j_gene: TRBJ1-1
d_gene: -
abundance: -
CDR3nt: TGTGCCAGCAGGACCGGGACAAGCGTCTTGAACACTGAAGCTTTCTTT
CDR3aa: CASRTGTSVLNTEAFF

v_gene: TRBV5-1
j_gene: TRBJ2-3
d_gene: -
abundance: -
CDR3nt: TGCGCCAGCAGCCGGGACTCCTTTGGGGAGCAGTATTTT
CDR3aa: CASSRDSFGEQYF

v_gene: TRBV27
j_gene: TRBJ2-7
d_gene: -
abundance: -
CDR3nt: TGTGCCAGCAGCGTACAGTGGGGGACCTACGAGCAGTACTTC
CDR3aa: CASSVQWGTYEQYF

v_gene: TRBV20-1
j_gene: TRBJ1-1
d_gene: TRBD1
abundance: -
CDR3nt: TGCAGCCAACCTGGGAGGGGGCGCGTCACTGAAGCTTTCTTT
CDR3aa: CSQPGRGRVTEAFF

v_gene: TRBV5-6
j_gene: TRBJ2-7
d_gene: -
abundance: -
CDR3nt: TGTGCCAGCAGCCCCCCGGGTGGGCTGGGTACCTACGAGCAGTACTTC
CDR3aa: CASSPPGGLGTYEQYF

v_gene: TRBV7-9
j_gene: TRBJ2-5
d_gene: -
abundance: -
CDR3nt: TGTGCCATAGGGGGGGGAGGTTCTGTCAAGCAAGAGACCCAGTACTTC
CDR3aa: CAIGGGGSVKQETQYF

v_gene: TRBV20-1
j_gene: TRBJ2-3
d_gene: -
abundance: -
CDR3nt: TGCAGTGCTAGAGATCGAGCCCACCGGGATACGCAGTATTTT
CDR3aa: CSARDRAHRDTQYF

v_gene: TRBV27
j_gene: TRBJ1-2
d_gene: TRBD1
abundance: -
CDR3nt: TGTGCCAGCAGTTCCGGGGGGACAGGGGTCGGCTACACCTTC
CDR3aa: CASSSGGTGVGYTF

v_gene: TRBV7-2
j_gene: TRBJ2-7
d_gene: -
abundance: -
CDR3nt: TGTGCCAGCAGCTTAGTCCCCCGGGGCGAGCAGTACTTC
CDR3aa: CASSLVPRGEQYF

v_gene: TRBV7-2
j_gene: TRBJ1-6
d_gene: -
abundance: -
CDR3nt: TGCGCCAGCAGCCAAGATAAGGTCCCAAATTCACCCCTCCACTTT
CDR3aa: CASSQDKVPNSPLHF

v_gene: TRBV6-2/TRBV6-3
j_gene: TRBJ1-1
d_gene: TRBD1
abundance: -
CDR3nt: TGTGCCAGCAGGTCGACAGGGCTGCGAATGAACACTGAAGCTTTCTTT
CDR3aa: CASRSTGLRMNTEAFF

v_gene: TRBV20-1
j_gene: TRBJ2-1
d_gene: -
abundance: -
CDR3nt: TGCAGTGCTAGAGATCAGCGGTACAATGAGCAGTTCTTC
CDR3aa: CSARDQRYNEQFF

v_gene: TRBV18
j_gene: TRBJ1-2
d_gene: TRBD1
abundance: -
CDR3nt: TGTGCCAGCTCAATAGGGACAGCCTACAACTATGGCTACACCTTC
CDR3aa: CASSIGTAYNYGYTF

v_gene: TRBV2
j_gene: TRBJ2-5
d_gene: -
abundance: -
CDR3nt: TGTGCCAGCACAGGGGAGGGAAAGACCCAGTACTTC
CDR3aa: CASTGEGKTQYF

v_gene: TRBV5-1
j_gene: TRBJ1-1
d_gene: -
abundance: -
CDR3nt: TGCGCCAGCAGAAAGACGGGGAAGGCTGAAGCTTTCTTT
CDR3aa: CASRKTGKAEAFF

v_gene: TRBV5-1
j_gene: TRBJ2-2
d_gene: TRBD2
abundance: medium-sized
CDR3nt: TGCGCCAGCAGCTGGACTAGCGGGAGTCCGAACACCGGGGAGCTGTTTTTT
CDR3aa: CASSWTSGSPNTGELFF

v_gene: TRBV7-2
j_gene: TRBJ1-3
d_gene: -
abundance: once
CDR3nt: TGTGCCAGCACCCCAATTGGAGGTGGAAACACCATATATTTT
CDR3aa: CASTPIGGGNTIYF

v_gene: TRBV14
j_gene: TRBJ2-3
d_gene: -
abundance: -
CDR3nt: TGTGCCAGCAGCCGAACAGGGACGGGTCAAGGTACGCAGTATTTT
CDR3aa: CASSRTGTGQGTQYF

v_gene: TRBV7-2
j_gene: TRBJ1-3
d_gene: TRBD1
abundance: -
CDR3nt: TGTGCCAGCAGCTTCTACCCGGGACAGGGAATCAACACCATATATTTT
CDR3aa: CASSFYPGQGINTIYF

v_gene: TRBV5-1
j_gene: TRBJ1-2
d_gene: -
abundance: -
CDR3nt: TGCGCCAGCGCTCCTCAGGAGGGGGGCTATGGCTACACCTTC
CDR3aa: CASAPQEGGYGYTF

v_gene: TRBV7-6
j_gene: TRBJ2-7
d_gene: TRBD1
abundance: -
CDR3nt: TGTGCCAGCAGCTTAGTCAGGGGGAACTACGAGCAGTACTTC
CDR3aa: CASSLVRGNYEQYF

v_gene: TRBV27
j_gene: TRBJ2-1
d_gene: -
abundance: few
CDR3nt: TGTGCCAGCAGTCGCCTTAACAATGAGCAGTTCTTC
CDR3aa: CASSRLNNEQFF

v_gene: TRBV4-3
j_gene: TRBJ2-5
d_gene: TRBD2
abundance: -
CDR3nt: TGCGCCAGCAGCCCCCTACCCGGCCCCGGACTAGCGGAAGAGACCCAGTACTTC
CDR3aa: CASSPLPGPGLAEETQYF